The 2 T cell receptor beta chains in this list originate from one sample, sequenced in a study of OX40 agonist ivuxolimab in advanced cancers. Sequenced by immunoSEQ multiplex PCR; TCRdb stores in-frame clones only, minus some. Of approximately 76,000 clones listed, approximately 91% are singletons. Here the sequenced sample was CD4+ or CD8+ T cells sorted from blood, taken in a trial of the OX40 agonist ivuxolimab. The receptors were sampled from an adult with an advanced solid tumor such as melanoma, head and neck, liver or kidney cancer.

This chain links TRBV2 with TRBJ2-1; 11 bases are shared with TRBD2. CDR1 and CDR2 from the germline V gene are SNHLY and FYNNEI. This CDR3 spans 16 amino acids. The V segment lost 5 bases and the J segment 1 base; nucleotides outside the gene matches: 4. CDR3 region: CASSLLAGGSYNEQFF. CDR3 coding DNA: TGTGCCAGCAGTCTTCTAGCGGGAGGATCCTACAATGAGCAGTTCTTC.

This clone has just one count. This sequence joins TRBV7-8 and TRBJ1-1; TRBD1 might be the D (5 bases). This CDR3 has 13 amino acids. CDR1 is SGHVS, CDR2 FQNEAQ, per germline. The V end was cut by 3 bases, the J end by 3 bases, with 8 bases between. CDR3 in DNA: TGTGCCAGCAGCTTTATCAGGGACACTGAAGCTTTCTTT. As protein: CASSFIRDTEAFF.